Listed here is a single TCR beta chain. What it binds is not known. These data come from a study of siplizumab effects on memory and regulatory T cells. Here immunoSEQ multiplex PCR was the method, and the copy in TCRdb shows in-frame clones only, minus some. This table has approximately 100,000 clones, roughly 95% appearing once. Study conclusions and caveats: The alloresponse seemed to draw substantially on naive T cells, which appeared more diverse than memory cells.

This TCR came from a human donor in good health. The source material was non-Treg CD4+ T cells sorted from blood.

This chain's CDR3 is CASSGTSSGELFF. The CDR3 region has the DNA TGTGCCAGCAGCGGGACTAGCTCTGGGGAGCTGTTTTTT. The chain links TRBV7-2 to TRBJ2-2; TRBD2 matches 9 bases. This CDR3 contains 13 residues. CDR1 and CDR2 from the germline V gene are SGHTA and FQGNSA. After removal of 5 bases from V and 8 bases from J, the junction contained 3 bases not matched to a gene.